The 12 T cell receptor beta chains presented below share a single source sample, sequenced in a study of regulatory T cells in long-lasting Graves disease. TCR beta libraries were built with iRepertoire HTBI primers and Arm-PCR of CDR3 regions. TCRdb independently ran MiXCR on the multiplex PCR reads; one entry per CDR3 protein. Of hundreds of thousands of distinct CDR3 sequences listed, roughly 15% are singletons. Described time point: newly diagnosed GD, antithyroid drugs for less than 3 months. PBMC RNA served as the TCR library source. These data were also reused for a study on T cells in Graves' hyperthyroidism and ophthalmopathy.

The material sequenced was peripheral blood mononuclear cells (PBMCs), taken at new diagnosis, from a patient treated with antithyroid drugs. The receptors stem from a woman aged 40 to 50 with Graves disease.

The gene calls are TRBV19 and TRBJ2-3, with TRBD2 matching 8 bases. Germline V gene data show CDR1 as LNHDA and CDR2 as SQIVND (reference sequence). The V and J ends lost 10 bases and 3 bases, in that order; junction bases with no gene match: 9. This CDR3 is 14 amino acids long. The CDR3 is CATNSGTSTDTQYF. DNA for the CDR3: TGTGCCACCAATAGCGGGACGTCGACAGATACGCAGTATTTT.

This chain joins TRBV19 and TRBJ1-4; D is perhaps TRBD1 (5 bases). Germline-derived CDR1 and CDR2 are LNHDA and SQIVND (reference sequence). V was cut by 5 bases and J by 4 bases, with 14 bases left in between. CDR3 length: 15 residues. In nucleotides, the CDR3 is TGTGCCAGTAGTGCGGGACCCTTTTATAATGAAAAACTGTTTTTT. As protein: CASSAGPFYNEKLFF.

The sample holds many counts of this clonotype. The chain is built from TRBV18 and TRBJ1-6; TRBD1 aligns across 8 bases. The CDR3 is made up of 14 amino acids. The V segment lost 3 bases and the J segment 7 bases; nucleotides outside the gene matches: 2. In germline, CDR1 is KGHSH, CDR2 LQKENI. Written as DNA, the CDR3 is TGTGCCAGCTCACCGGGGACAGGCAATTCACCCCTCCACTTT. Translation gives CASSPGTGNSPLHF.

The rearrangement uses TRBV13 and TRBJ1-5, with D uncertain. The CDR3 has 13 amino acids. V gave up 3 bases and J gave up 7 bases, with 10 bases separating them. Germline CDR1 is PRHDT and CDR2 is FYEKMQ (reference sequence). The CDR3 coding sequence is TGTGCCAGCAGCTTGCGACGAGACCAGCCCCAGCATTTT. This codes for CASSLRRDQPQHF.

The gene calls are TRBV10-3 and TRBJ2-7; 9 bases are shared with TRBD2. The ends lost 11 bases at V and 2 bases at J; junction bases unmatched: 7. The CDR3 has 13 residues. Looked up from germline, CDR1 is ENHRY and CDR2 is SYGVKD. The CDR3 DNA is TGTGCCTCCCGACTAGCGGACCCCTACGAGCAGTACTTC. It encodes CASRLADPYEQYF.

This clonotype was found many times. This chain joins TRBV3-1 and TRBJ2-2, with D unclear. V lost 1 base, J lost 4 bases, and 4 bases lay in between. The CDR3 loop spans 13 amino acids. Looked up from germline, CDR1 is LGHDT and CDR2 is YNNKEL (reference sequence). CDR3 bases: TGTGCCAGCAGCCAAGGGGGCACCGGGGAGCTGTTTTTT. Amino acids: CASSQGGTGELFF.

The genes are TRBV28 and TRBJ2-5; TRBD2 is a possible D gene (6 bases). The germline gives CDR1 MDHEN, CDR2 SYDVKM. Trimming removed 5 bases at V and 0 bases at J, with 16 bases between. This CDR3 is 16 amino acids long. The CDR3 nucleotides are TGTGCCAGCAGTGCCCGACCCGGGAGTTACCAAGAGACCCAGTACTTC. This translates into CASSARPGSYQETQYF.

This clonotype showed up many times. The chain joins TRBV24-1 to TRBJ2-3, with 12 bases matching TRBD1. Germline trimming cut 3 bases from V and 8 bases from J; bases unmatched to any gene: 5. CDR1 and CDR2 from the germline V gene are KGHDR and SFDVKD. This CDR3 is 15 amino acids long. The CDR3 here is CATSDPGTGGGTQYF. CDR3 DNA: TGTGCCACCAGTGATCCGGGGACAGGGGGCGGTACGCAGTATTTT.

The V and J genes are TRBV4-1 and TRBJ1-2; D not certain. V lost 0 bases to trimming and J lost 1 base, with 6 bases between them. The germline gives CDR1 MGHRA, CDR2 YSYEKL. The length of the CDR3 is 14 residues. The CDR3 DNA follows: TGCGCCAGCAGCCAAGAGGGGATTAACTATGGCTACACCTTC. Its protein product is CASSQEGINYGYTF.

Ten or more counts support this clonotype. This sequence joins TRBV5-1 and TRBJ2-1; 11 bases fit TRBD2. Germline CDR1 and CDR2: SGHRS and YFSETQ. The CDR3 spans 16 residues. The V segment lost 1 base and the J segment 12 bases; nucleotides outside the gene matches: 12. Written as DNA, the CDR3 is TGCGCCAGCAGCTTGACTCTAGCGGGAGGCCCCCGTCGGCAGTTCTTC. Residues: CASSLTLAGGPRRQFF.

This clonotype was observed many times. The rearrangement joins TRBV27 to TRBJ2-1; D is undetermined. The germline V gene has CDR1 MNHEY and CDR2 SMNVEV (reference sequence). V dropped 9 bases and J dropped 5 bases, with 8 bases sitting between them. This CDR3 has 11 residues. As DNA, the CDR3 is TGTGCCAGTGGCCGCGACAATGAGCAGTTCTTC. Translation: CASGRDNEQFF.

The table lists this clonotype with many counts. This sequence joins TRBV5-1 and TRBJ2-7, with D possibly matching TRBD2 (6 bases). This CDR3 has 14 residues. From germline, CDR1 is SGHRS and CDR2 YFSETQ. V lost 0 bases, J lost 3 bases, and 10 bases lay in between. This chain's CDR3 is CASSLGGVVYEQYF. The CDR3 nucleotides read TGCGCCAGCAGCTTGGGCGGGGTCGTCTACGAGCAGTACTTC. Using reference TRBV5-1 and TRBJ2-7 for the parts outside the CDR3, the full variable domain is KAGVTQTPRYLIKTRGQQVTLSCSPISGHRSVSWYQQTPGQGLQFLFEYFSETQRNKGNFPGRFSGRQFSNSRSEMNVSTLELGDSALYLCASSLGGVVYEQYFGPGTRLTVT.